This TCR beta chain emerged from a study of memory CD4+ T cells and cytomegalovirus serostatus. Study details: This sample comes from healthy Belgian adults, several CMV seropositive, 24 seronegative.

Regarding the study as a whole: CD4+ memory repertoires contained about 40% of the roughly 150 reported CMV TCRbeta sequences.

The protocol was immunoSEQ multiplex PCR, while the TCRdb copy is restricted to in-frame clones and leaves out a portion. The sample holds 50,000 to 75,000 clones, around 86% seen once. With regard to this clone: Its antigen is unknown.

The sort gate was single viable CD3+CD4+CD8-CD45RO+ cells for memory CD4+ T cells. The receptor was derived from an adult in good health and CMV-seronegative. The material sequenced was memory CD4+ T cells from blood.

The CDR3 nucleotides read TGTGCCAGCAGCCAGATCCAGGGGTATGGCTACACCTTC. Translated, it gives CASSQIQGYGYTF. This rearrangement joins TRBV27 to TRBJ1-2; TRBD1 is a possible D gene (6 bases). The germline V gene encodes CDR1 MNHEY and CDR2 SMNVEV (reference sequence). The CDR3 length is 13 residues. The ends were cut back, 6 bases at V and 5 bases at J, with 13 bases in the middle.